This T cell receptor (beta chain) was recorded in a study of memory CD4+ T cells and cytomegalovirus serostatus. The sort gate was single viable CD3+CD4+CD8-CD45RO+ cells for memory CD4+ T cells. Serostatus was set by detecting CMV pp150, pp28, p38, p52 IgG. CD4+ T cells were isolated by positive magnetic selection. Profiled with immunoSEQ multiplex PCR; TCRdb holds only in-frame clones, not every one. The sample consists of just under 65,000 clones, roughly three quarters of them appearing once. The CDR3 runs 11 residues. The ends were cut back, 9 bases at V and 8 bases at J, with 13 bases in the middle. Germline CDR1 is MDHEN and CDR2 is SYDVKM.

The receptor comes from an adult in good health and CMV-seronegative. The material sequenced was memory CD4+ T cells from blood. The V and J genes are TRBV28 and TRBJ1-2; tentative D call: TRBD1 (5 bases). The CDR3 loop is CASAGTRGYTF. The CDR3 DNA is TGTGCCAGTGCGGGGACCAGGGGCTACACCTTC.